Listed below are T cell receptor beta chains from one sample, sequenced in a study of CD8+CD57+ T cells in acquired aplastic anemia. TCRdb reprocessed the reads via MiXCR and lists one record per CDR3 protein. Of around 290,000 distinct CDR3 sequences listed, approximately 58% are singletons. Sequenced: sorted CD4+, CD8+, or CD8+CD57+ T cells (not recorded which) from PBMCs. These TCRs come from a human donor with aplastic anemia. Both conserved end residues are part of each CDR3. Each record gives: D gene, clone size, J gene, V gene, CDR3 protein, CDR3 DNA. A D gene is named only where the DNA matches it firmly. Part of the rows lack a size; the others show once, few, many or a class for expanded clones.

D gene: TRBD2; clone size: NA; J gene: TRBJ2-1; V gene: TRBV7-9; CDR3 protein: CASSLRLAGGWVNEQFF; CDR3 DNA: TGTGCCAGCAGCCTAAGACTAGCGGGAGGGTGGGTCAATGAGCAGTTCTTC
D gene: NA; clone size: NA; J gene: TRBJ1-1; V gene: TRBV7-3; CDR3 protein: CASSLGVDREAFF; CDR3 DNA: TGTGCCAGCAGCTTAGGAGTAGACAGGGAAGCTTTCTTT
D gene: NA; clone size: NA; J gene: TRBJ1-6; V gene: TRBV7-9; CDR3 protein: CASSLSGDNSHLHF; CDR3 DNA: TGTGCCAGCAGCCTCTCTGGGGATAATTCACACCTCCACTTT
D gene: TRBD1; clone size: NA; J gene: TRBJ1-4; V gene: TRBV5-1; CDR3 protein: CASSGTGGREKLFF; CDR3 DNA: TGCGCCAGCAGTGGGACAGGGGGCCGTGAAAAACTGTTTTTT
D gene: TRBD2; clone size: many; J gene: TRBJ2-7; V gene: TRBV20-1; CDR3 protein: CSARDSSGFTYEQYF; CDR3 DNA: TGCAGTGCTAGAGATAGTAGCGGGTTCACCTACGAGCAGTACTTC
D gene: NA; clone size: few; J gene: TRBJ2-7; V gene: TRBV19; CDR3 protein: CASSIEQQANYEQYF; CDR3 DNA: TGTGCCAGTAGTATAGAGCAGCAAGCAAACTATGAGCAGTACTTC
D gene: TRBD2; clone size: NA; J gene: TRBJ2-3; V gene: TRBV20-1; CDR3 protein: CSARSLAGELDTQYF; CDR3 DNA: TGCAGTGCTAGAAGTCTAGCGGGGGAATTGGATACGCAGTATTTT
D gene: NA; clone size: NA; J gene: TRBJ1-6; V gene: TRBV2; CDR3 protein: CASSNTGRVSSYNSPLHF; CDR3 DNA: TGTGCCAGCAGCAACACGGGTAGGGTTAGCTCCTATAATTCACCCCTCCACTTT
D gene: NA; clone size: many; J gene: TRBJ2-5; V gene: TRBV5-1; CDR3 protein: CASSLGLEGETQYF; CDR3 DNA: TGCGCCAGCAGCTTGGGCCTAGAGGGCGAGACCCAGTACTTC
D gene: TRBD1; clone size: few; J gene: TRBJ2-5; V gene: TRBV20-1; CDR3 protein: CSVPEGQGLRTQYF; CDR3 DNA: TGCAGCGTTCCAGAGGGACAGGGTCTTCGGACCCAGTACTTC
D gene: NA; clone size: many; J gene: TRBJ2-7; V gene: TRBV3-1; CDR3 protein: CASGSFALGEQYF; CDR3 DNA: TGTGCCAGCGGATCGTTTGCGTTAGGCGAGCAGTACTTC
D gene: NA; clone size: NA; J gene: TRBJ1-3; V gene: TRBV7-9; CDR3 protein: CASSRADGFSGNTIYF; CDR3 DNA: TGTGCCAGCAGTCGGGCCGACGGATTCTCTGGAAACACCATATATTTT
D gene: TRBD2; clone size: NA; J gene: TRBJ2-3; V gene: TRBV7-8; CDR3 protein: CASSLGLAGVNSQGDTQYF; CDR3 DNA: TGTGCCAGCAGCTTAGGACTAGCGGGAGTAAATAGCCAGGGAGATACGCAGTATTTT
D gene: TRBD2; clone size: many; J gene: TRBJ2-5; V gene: TRBV20-1; CDR3 protein: CSARVFRGTSGPQTQYF; CDR3 DNA: TGCAGTGCTAGAGTGTTTAGGGGGACTAGCGGGCCCCAGACCCAGTACTTC
D gene: TRBD1; clone size: NA; J gene: TRBJ1-1; V gene: TRBV20-1; CDR3 protein: CSARTGDVTEAFF; CDR3 DNA: TGCAGTGCAAGGACAGGGGATGTCACTGAAGCTTTCTTT
D gene: NA; clone size: NA; J gene: TRBJ2-6; V gene: TRBV5-4; CDR3 protein: CASSPFGGAGANVLTF; CDR3 DNA: TGTGCCAGCAGCCCCTTTGGTGGGGCTGGGGCCAACGTCCTGACTTTC
D gene: TRBD2; clone size: NA; J gene: TRBJ2-1; V gene: TRBV7-3; CDR3 protein: CASSLNSGKIDEQFF; CDR3 DNA: TGTGCCAGCAGCCTAAATAGCGGGAAGATTGATGAGCAGTTCTTC
D gene: TRBD2; clone size: NA; J gene: TRBJ2-7; V gene: TRBV19; CDR3 protein: CASSNNGLAGSYEQYF; CDR3 DNA: TGTGCCAGTAGTAATAACGGACTAGCGGGGTCCTACGAGCAGTACTTC
D gene: NA; clone size: NA; J gene: TRBJ2-7; V gene: TRBV7-8; CDR3 protein: CASSLETPEQYF; CDR3 DNA: TGTGCCAGCAGCTTAGAGACACCAGAGCAGTACTTC
D gene: NA; clone size: once; J gene: TRBJ1-6; V gene: TRBV9; CDR3 protein: CASSVGQASYNSPLHF; CDR3 DNA: TGTGCCAGCAGCGTAGGACAGGCCTCCTATAATTCACCCCTCCACTTT
D gene: NA; clone size: NA; J gene: TRBJ2-2; V gene: TRBV20-1; CDR3 protein: CSARDRLRASNTGELFF; CDR3 DNA: TGCAGTGCTAGAGATCGATTAAGGGCCTCGAACACCGGGGAGCTGTTTTTT
D gene: NA; clone size: NA; J gene: TRBJ2-7; V gene: TRBV7-9; CDR3 protein: CASSFDPGDEQYF; CDR3 DNA: TGTGCCAGCAGCTTTGATCCAGGGGACGAGCAGTACTTC
D gene: TRBD1; clone size: few; J gene: TRBJ2-4; V gene: TRBV3-1; CDR3 protein: CASSPRDRGGAKNIQYF; CDR3 DNA: TGTGCCAGCAGCCCCCGGGACAGGGGGGGAGCCAAAAACATTCAGTACTTC
D gene: NA; clone size: NA; J gene: TRBJ2-3; V gene: TRBV10-3; CDR3 protein: CAISESLGAADTQYF; CDR3 DNA: TGTGCCATCAGTGAGTCGTTGGGGGCCGCAGATACGCAGTATTTT
D gene: NA; clone size: NA; J gene: TRBJ2-7; V gene: TRBV7-9; CDR3 protein: CASSRDGYEQYF; CDR3 DNA: TGTGCCAGCAGTAGGGACGGTTACGAGCAGTACTTC